One and the same sample provided the 9 T cell receptor beta chains below, sequenced in a study of T cells expressing NK-cell markers. Following a re-call of the 5' RACE reads, TCRdb has one entry per CDR3 protein and lacks DNA. The sample totals 200,000 to 300,000 distinct CDR3 sequences; its top ten clones hold about 0.39%. The sequencing sample was made of blood T cells: a sorted CD56 or NKG2C T cell subset, CD4+ or CD8+ T cells, or bulk PBMC T cells (not recorded which). The receptors derive from a man younger than 30 in good health.

The CDR3 here is CASSSHRPDRLNTEAFF. The rearrangement joins TRBV6-5 to TRBJ1-1; lacking DNA, the TRBD1 call made by TCRdb goes unchecked. The germline CDR1 and CDR2 sequences are MNHEY and SVGAGI. The CDR3 length is 17 residues.

The rearrangement joins TRBV12-3 or TRBV12-4 to TRBJ2-5. The CDR3 length is 12 residues. CDR3 region: CASSLSVETQYF.

The chain combines TRBV20-1 with TRBJ2-3; as DNA is missing, the TRBD1 call by TCRdb cannot be tested. The CDR3 loop spans 15 amino acids. CDR1 is DFQATT and CDR2 is SNEGSKA in the germline V gene (reference sequence). This CDR3 reads CSALARGQGVDTQYF.

This chain joins TRBV2 and TRBJ1-4. Germline values: CDR1 SNHLY, CDR2 FYNNEI. The CDR3 covers 11 residues. CDR3: CASSWLEKLFF.

The CDR3 protein is CASSRDSPNQPQHF. V is TRBV7-9 and J is TRBJ1-5; TCRdb's D call, TRBD1, is unchecked because there is no DNA. Germline assignment: CDR1 SEHNR and CDR2 FQNEAQ (reference sequence). The CDR3 has 14 amino acids.

The chain combines TRBV5-1 with TRBJ2-1; TCRdb calls TRBD1, which cannot be checked without DNA. This CDR3 comprises 14 residues. Germline CDR1 is SGHRS and CDR2 is YFSETQ. CDR3: CASSSDRGRVEQFF.

This sequence joins TRBV5-6 and TRBJ2-1; TCRdb's D gene call, TRBD2, goes unchecked for lack of DNA. This CDR3 is built from 18 residues. The germline V gene has CDR1 SGHDT and CDR2 YYEEEE. CDR3 residues: CASSLSVAGPLSYNEQFF. The variable domain in full, with the rest retrieved from reference TRBV5-6 and TRBJ2-1, is DAGVTQSPTHLIKTRGQQVTLRCSPKSGHDTVSWYQQALGQGPQFIFQYYEEEERQRGNFPDRFSGHQFPNYSSELNVNALLLGDSALYLCASSLSVAGPLSYNEQFFGPGTRLTVL.

The rearrangement joins TRBV20-1 to TRBJ2-1; as DNA is missing, the TRBD1 call by TCRdb cannot be tested. This CDR3 is built from 16 residues. Germline CDR1 and CDR2: DFQATT and SNEGSKA (reference sequence). CDR3 sequence reads: CSARVWGRGRSNEQFF.

The chain combines TRBV7-2 with TRBJ2-7; TCRdb names TRBD1, which stays unverified in the absence of DNA. Looked up from germline, CDR1 is SGHTA and CDR2 is FQGNSA. This CDR3 contains 17 residues. The CDR3 loop is CASSLLSWWQGKNEQYF.